One sample yielded the 4 T cell receptor beta chains listed below, sequenced in a study of cytomegalovirus exposure and HLA in healthy donors. Primers: 60 Vbeta forward and 13 Jbeta reverse. Clones were read by immunoSEQ multiplex PCR, and TCRdb kept only the in-frame ones, dropping some. The sample yields approximately 160,000 clones, roughly four fifths seen once. Material for sequencing was PBMCs. Every receptor here comes from a man aged 45-65 years in good health and CMV-seropositive.

The chain couples TRBV5-4 to TRBJ2-7, with TRBD2 identical over 10 bases. The ends lost 4 bases at V and 12 bases at J; junction bases unmatched: 10. This CDR3 is built from 13 residues. Germline lookup yields CDR1 SGHNT and CDR2 YYREEE (reference sequence). The CDR3 sequence: CASSVGTSDPPYF. The CDR3 region has the DNA TGTGCCAGCAGCGTAGGGACTAGCGATCCACCGTACTTC. The full variable domain, its missing parts supplied by reference TRBV5-4 and TRBJ2-7, is ETGVTQSPTHLIKTRGQQVTLRCSSQSGHNTVSWYQQALGQGPQFIFQYYREEENGRGNFPPRFSGLQFPNYSSELNVNALELDDSALYLCASSVGTSDPPYFGPGTRLTVT.

The J gene is TRBJ2-7, the V gene TRBV6-1; the D is unclear. Germline lookup yields CDR1 MNHNS and CDR2 SASEGT. V lost 3 bases, J lost 2 bases, and 14 bases lay in between. This CDR3 is 15 amino acids long. CDR3 coding DNA: TGTGCCAGCAGTGATCTTGCTAAGCTTCCCTACGAGCAGTACTTC. Translating it yields CASSDLAKLPYEQYF.

The chain is built from TRBV5-1 and TRBJ2-1; 13 nucleotides line up with TRBD2. Trimming took 4 bases from V and 0 from J; bases not matched to a gene: 13. This CDR3 comprises 20 residues. Germline-derived CDR1 and CDR2 are SGHRS and YFSETQ. CDR3 sequence reads: CASSLTQGLAGDSSYNEQFF. In nucleotides, the CDR3 is TGCGCCAGCAGCCTTACCCAAGGACTAGCGGGGGATTCCTCCTACAATGAGCAGTTCTTC. The full variable domain, its missing parts supplied by reference TRBV5-1 and TRBJ2-1, is KAGVTQTPRYLIKTRGQQVTLSCSPISGHRSVSWYQQTPGQGLQFLFEYFSETQRNKGNFPGRFSGRQFSNSRSEMNVSTLELGDSALYLCASSLTQGLAGDSSYNEQFFGPGTRLTVL.

The chain employs TRBV27 and TRBJ1-1, with 10 bases lining up with TRBD1. CDR3 length equals 12 residues. V gave up 6 bases and J gave up 10 bases; unmatched junction bases: 5. The germline gives CDR1 MNHEY, CDR2 SMNVEV (reference sequence). CDR3 protein: CASSPGQGLAFF. The DNA of the CDR3 is TGTGCCAGCAGCCCGGGACAGGGGTTAGCTTTCTTT.